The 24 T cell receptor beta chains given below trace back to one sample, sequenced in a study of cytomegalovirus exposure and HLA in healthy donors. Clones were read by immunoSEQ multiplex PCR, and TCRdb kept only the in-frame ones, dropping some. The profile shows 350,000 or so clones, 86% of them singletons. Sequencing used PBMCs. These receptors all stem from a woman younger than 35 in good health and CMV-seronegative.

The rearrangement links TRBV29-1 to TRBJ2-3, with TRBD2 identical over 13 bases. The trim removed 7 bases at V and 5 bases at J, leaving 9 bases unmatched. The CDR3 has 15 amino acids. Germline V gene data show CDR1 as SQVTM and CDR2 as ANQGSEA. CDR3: CSAPGLAGVRDTQYF. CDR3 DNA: TGCAGCGCCCCCGGACTAGCGGGAGTCAGAGATACGCAGTATTTT.

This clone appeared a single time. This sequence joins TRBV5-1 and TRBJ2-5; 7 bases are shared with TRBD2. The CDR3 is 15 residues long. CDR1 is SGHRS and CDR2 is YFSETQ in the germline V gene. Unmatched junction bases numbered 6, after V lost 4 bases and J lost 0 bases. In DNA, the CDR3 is TGCGCCAGCAGCAGGGCTAGCGGATACCAAGAGACCCAGTACTTC. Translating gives CASSRASGYQETQYF.

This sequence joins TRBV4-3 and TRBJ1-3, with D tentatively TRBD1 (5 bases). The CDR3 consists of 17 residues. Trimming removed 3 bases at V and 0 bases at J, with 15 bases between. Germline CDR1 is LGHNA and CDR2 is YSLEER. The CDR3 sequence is CASSQDAGLSSGNTIYF. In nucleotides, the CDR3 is TGCGCCAGCAGCCAGGATGCAGGGCTTAGCTCTGGAAACACCATATATTTT.

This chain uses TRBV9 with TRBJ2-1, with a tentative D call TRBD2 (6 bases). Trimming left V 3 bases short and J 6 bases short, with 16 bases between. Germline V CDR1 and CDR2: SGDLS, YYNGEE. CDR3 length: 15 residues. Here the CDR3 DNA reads TGTGCCAGCAGCGCGGGACTGATCGCCCCCAATGAGCAGTTCTTC. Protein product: CASSAGLIAPNEQFF.

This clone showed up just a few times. CDR3 sequence reads: CASSQGHEYEQYF. CDR3 sequence (DNA): TGCGCCAGCAGCCAAGGACATGAGTACGAGCAGTACTTC. V is TRBV4-1 and J is TRBJ2-7; D call uncertain. Trimming pared 1 base from V and 4 bases from J, leaving 8 bases between. CDR1 is MGHRA and CDR2 is YSYEKL in the germline V gene. The CDR3 has 13 amino acids.

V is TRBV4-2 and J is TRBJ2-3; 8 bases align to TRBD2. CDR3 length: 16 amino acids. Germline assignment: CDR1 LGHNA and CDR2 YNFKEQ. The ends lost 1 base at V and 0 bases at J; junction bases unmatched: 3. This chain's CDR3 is CASSQVTGGSTDTQYF. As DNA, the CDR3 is TGTGCCAGCAGCCAAGTTACGGGAGGGAGCACAGATACGCAGTATTTT.

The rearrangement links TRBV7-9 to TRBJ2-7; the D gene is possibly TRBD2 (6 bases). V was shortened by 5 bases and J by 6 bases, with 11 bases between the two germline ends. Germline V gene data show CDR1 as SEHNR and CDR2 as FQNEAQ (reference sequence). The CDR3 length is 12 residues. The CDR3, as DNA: TGTGCCAGCAGCGGGGACTTCGCCGAGCAGTACTTC. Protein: CASSGDFAEQYF.

The CDR3 spells CASSGGIGTGDYNEQFF. In DNA form, the CDR3 reads TGTGCCAGCAGTGGGGGAATCGGGACAGGGGATTACAATGAGCAGTTCTTC. The chain couples TRBV6-1 to TRBJ2-1; 10 bases map to TRBD1. J lost 4 bases, V lost 4 bases, and 10 bases had no gene match. From germline, CDR1 is MNHNS and CDR2 SASEGT. The CDR3 is 17 amino acids.

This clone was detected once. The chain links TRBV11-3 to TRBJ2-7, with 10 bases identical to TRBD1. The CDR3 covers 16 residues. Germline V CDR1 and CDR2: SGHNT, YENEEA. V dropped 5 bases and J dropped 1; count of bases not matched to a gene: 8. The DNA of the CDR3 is TGTGCCAGCAGCATTACCGGGACAGGGGCTTCCTACGAGCAGTACTTC. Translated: CASSITGTGASYEQYF.

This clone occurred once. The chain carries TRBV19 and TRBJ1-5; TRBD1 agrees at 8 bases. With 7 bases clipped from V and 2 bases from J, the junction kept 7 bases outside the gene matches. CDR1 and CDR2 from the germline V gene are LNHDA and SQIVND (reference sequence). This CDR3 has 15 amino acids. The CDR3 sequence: CASTTGTGGNQPQHF. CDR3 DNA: TGTGCCAGTACGACCGGGACAGGCGGCAATCAGCCCCAGCATTTT.

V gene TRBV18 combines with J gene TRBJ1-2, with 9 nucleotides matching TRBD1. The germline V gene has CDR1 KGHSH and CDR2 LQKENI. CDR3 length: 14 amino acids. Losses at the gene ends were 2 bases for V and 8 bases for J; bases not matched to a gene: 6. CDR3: CASSPGQGTGGYTF. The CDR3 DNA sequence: TGTGCCAGCTCACCAGGACAGGGGACGGGAGGCTACACCTTC. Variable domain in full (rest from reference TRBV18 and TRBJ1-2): NAGVMQNPRHLVRRRGQEARLRCSPMKGHSHVYWYRQLPEEGLKFMVYLQKENIIDESGMPKERFSAEFPKEGPSILRIQQVVRGDSAAYFCASSPGQGTGGYTFGSGTRLTVV.

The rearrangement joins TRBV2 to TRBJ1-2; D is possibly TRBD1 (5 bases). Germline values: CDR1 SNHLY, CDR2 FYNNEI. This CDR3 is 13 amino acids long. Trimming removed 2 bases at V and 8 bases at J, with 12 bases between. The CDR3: CASSEYRGYGYTF. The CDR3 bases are TGTGCCAGCAGTGAATATAGGGGTTACGGCTACACCTTC.

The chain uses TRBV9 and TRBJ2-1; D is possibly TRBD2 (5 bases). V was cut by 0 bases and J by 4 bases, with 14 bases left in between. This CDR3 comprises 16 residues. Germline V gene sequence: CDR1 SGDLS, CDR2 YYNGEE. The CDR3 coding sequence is TGTGCCAGCAGCGTAGAGCCCGGACTGGCGTACAATGAGCAGTTCTTC. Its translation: CASSVEPGLAYNEQFF.

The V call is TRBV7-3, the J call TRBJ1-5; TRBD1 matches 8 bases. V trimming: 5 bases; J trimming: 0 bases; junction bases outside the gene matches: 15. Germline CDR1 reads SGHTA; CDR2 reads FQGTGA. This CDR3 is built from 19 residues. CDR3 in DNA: TGTGCCAGCAGCCACACCCGCAGGGGGCGCAGAGTTAGCAATCAGCCCCAGCATTTT. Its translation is CASSHTRRGRRVSNQPQHF.

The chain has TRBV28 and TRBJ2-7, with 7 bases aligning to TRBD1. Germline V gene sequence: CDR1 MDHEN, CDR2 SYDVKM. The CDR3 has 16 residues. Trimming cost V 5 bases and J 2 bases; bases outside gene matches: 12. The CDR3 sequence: CASSPPQGGTPYEQYF. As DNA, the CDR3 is TGTGCCAGCAGTCCACCACAAGGGGGCACACCCTACGAGCAGTACTTC.

Here the CDR3 reads CASSNSGNRADTQYF. CDR3 sequence (DNA): TGTGCCAGCAGCAACAGCGGCAATAGGGCAGATACGCAGTATTTT. The J gene is TRBJ2-3, the V gene TRBV6-5; TRBD2 is a possible D gene (5 bases). V lost 6 bases to trimming and J lost 4 bases, with 17 bases between them. Germline V CDR1 and CDR2: MNHEY, SVGAGI. The CDR3 totals 15 residues.

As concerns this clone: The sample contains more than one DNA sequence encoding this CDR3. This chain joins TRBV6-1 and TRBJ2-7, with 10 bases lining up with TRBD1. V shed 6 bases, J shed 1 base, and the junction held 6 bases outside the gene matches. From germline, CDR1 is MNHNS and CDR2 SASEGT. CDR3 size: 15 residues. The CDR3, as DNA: TGTGCCAGCAGGCCGGGACAGGGGCCTTCCTACGAGCAGTACTTC. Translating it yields CASRPGQGPSYEQYF.

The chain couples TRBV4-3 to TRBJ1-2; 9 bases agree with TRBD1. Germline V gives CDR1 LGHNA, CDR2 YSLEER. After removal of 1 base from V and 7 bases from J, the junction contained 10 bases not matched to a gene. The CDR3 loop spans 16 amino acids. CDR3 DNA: TGCGCCAGCAGCCAAGCCGAAACCGGGACAGGGACTGGCTACACCTTC. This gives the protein CASSQAETGTGTGYTF.

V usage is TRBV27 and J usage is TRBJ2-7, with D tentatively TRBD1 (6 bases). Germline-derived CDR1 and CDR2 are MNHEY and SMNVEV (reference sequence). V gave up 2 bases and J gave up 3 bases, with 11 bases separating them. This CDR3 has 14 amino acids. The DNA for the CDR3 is TGTGCCAGCAGTTTAGGGGGCACCTTCTACGAGCAGTACTTC. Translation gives CASSLGGTFYEQYF.

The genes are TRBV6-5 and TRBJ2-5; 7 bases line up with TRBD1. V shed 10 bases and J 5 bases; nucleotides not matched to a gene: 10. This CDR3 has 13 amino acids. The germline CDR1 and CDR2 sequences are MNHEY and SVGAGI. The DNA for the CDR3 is TGTGCCACCCAGGTACAGGGGCCGGAGACCCAGTACTTC. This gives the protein CATQVQGPETQYF.

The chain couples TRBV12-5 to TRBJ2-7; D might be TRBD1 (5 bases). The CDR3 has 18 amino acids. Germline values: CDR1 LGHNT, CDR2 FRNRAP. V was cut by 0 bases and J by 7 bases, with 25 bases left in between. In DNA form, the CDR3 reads TGTGCTAGTGGTTTGGTACCCCAAGTAACAAGCAGGGTCGGGGAGCAGTACTTC. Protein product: CASGLVPQVTSRVGEQYF.

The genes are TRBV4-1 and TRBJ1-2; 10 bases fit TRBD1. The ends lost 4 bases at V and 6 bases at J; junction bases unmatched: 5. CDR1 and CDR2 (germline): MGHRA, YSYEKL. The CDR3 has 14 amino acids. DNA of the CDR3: TGCGCCAGCAGCCCTATGGACAGGGGGAATGGCTACACCTTC. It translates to CASSPMDRGNGYTF.

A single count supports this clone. The CDR3 protein is CASIVGTQETQYF. The CDR3 DNA reads TGTGCCAGCATTGTGGGCACCCAAGAGACCCAGTACTTC. The chain is built from TRBV7-8 and TRBJ2-5; D remains unclear. CDR3 size: 13 residues. Per germline, CDR1 SGHVS and CDR2 FQNEAQ. V was trimmed by 7 bases and J by 1 base, leaving 10 bases between them. Drawing the rest from reference TRBV7-8 and TRBJ2-5, the complete variable domain is GAGVSQSPRYKVAKRGQDVALRCDPISGHVSLFWYQQALGQGPEFLTYFQNEAQLDKSGLPSDRFFAERPEGSVSTLKIQRTQQEDSAVYLCASIVGTQETQYFGPGTRLLVL.

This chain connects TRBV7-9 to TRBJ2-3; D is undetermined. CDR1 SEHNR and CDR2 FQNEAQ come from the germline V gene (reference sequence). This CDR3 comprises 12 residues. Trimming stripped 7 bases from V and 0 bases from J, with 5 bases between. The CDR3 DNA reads TGTGCCAGCATCGGTAGCACAGATACGCAGTATTTT. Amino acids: CASIGSTDTQYF. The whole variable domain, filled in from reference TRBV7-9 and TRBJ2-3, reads DTGVSQNPRHKITKRGQNVTFRCDPISEHNRLYWYRQTLGQGPEFLTYFQNEAQLEKSRLLSDRFSAERPKGSFSTLEIQRTEQGDSAMYLCASIGSTDTQYFGPGTRLTVL.